These 19 T cell receptor beta chains share one sample of origin, sequenced in a study of CD8+ T cells in alopecia areata. The sample's treatment: oral pan-JAK inhibitor, 5-10 mg twice daily. Following extraction, RNA underwent reverse transcription to cDNA, which served as the sequencing template. TCRdb's table, derived via immunoSEQ multiplex PCR, lists solely in-frame clones and lacks some. This sample carries around 300,000 clones, 60% of them seen once, and the ten largest clones take 0.75% to 0.95%. The sequenced sample was CD4+ T cells sorted from blood, obtained at week 52, from a patient treated with tofacitinib. The receptors come from a human donor with alopecia areata.

The rearrangement links TRBV7-9 to TRBJ2-1; unclear D gene. The CDR3 runs to 10 residues. With 8 bases removed from V and 7 bases from J, the gap between germline ends came to 6 bases. The germline V gene encodes CDR1 SEHNR and CDR2 FQNEAQ (reference sequence). CDR3 loop: CASAWNEQFF. In DNA, the CDR3 is TGTGCCAGCGCGTGGAATGAGCAGTTCTTC.

The CDR3 reads CASSLNHPYFEQYF. CDR3 bases: TGTGCCAGCAGTCTAAACCACCCTTACTTCGAGCAGTACTTC. This chain uses TRBV27 with TRBJ2-7; no clear D. Trimming left V 5 bases short and J 6 bases short, with 17 bases between. The V gene's germline CDR1 is MNHEY and CDR2 SMNVEV (reference sequence). The CDR3 runs to 14 residues.

J is TRBJ1-1 and V is TRBV5-6; the D is unclear. The CDR3 has 17 amino acids. The V end was cut by 1 base, the J end by 2 bases, with 18 bases between. CDR1 SGHDT and CDR2 YYEEEE come from the germline V gene. CDR3 DNA: TGTGCCAGCAGCTTGTCAGAGGGCACGCAGCTAAACACTGAAGCTTTCTTT. Translation gives CASSLSEGTQLNTEAFF.

The sample holds a few counts of this clone. This chain links TRBV6-6 with TRBJ2-5; D possibly matches TRBD1 or TRBD2 (6 bases each). The CDR3 length is 14 residues. V was clipped by 0 bases and J by 5 bases, with 10 bases between them. Germline V gene lookup returns CDR1 MNHNY and CDR2 SVGAGI (reference sequence). CDR3 loop: CASSYSGGQETQYF. The CDR3 DNA sequence: TGTGCCAGCAGTTACTCTGGGGGGCAGGAGACCCAGTACTTC.

CDR3 sequence (DNA): TGCGCCAGCAGGGGACGAGGTCAAAGTGGCTACACCTTC. It encodes CASRGRGQSGYTF. The chain joins TRBV5-1 to TRBJ1-2, with D perhaps matching TRBD1 (5 bases). This CDR3 spans 13 amino acids. V shed 5 bases and J shed 7 bases, with 15 bases lying between them. CDR1 and CDR2 (germline): SGHRS, YFSETQ. Supplemented by reference TRBV5-1 and TRBJ1-2, the full variable domain reads KAGVTQTPRYLIKTRGQQVTLSCSPISGHRSVSWYQQTPGQGLQFLFEYFSETQRNKGNFPGRFSGRQFSNSRSEMNVSTLELGDSALYLCASRGRGQSGYTFGSGTRLTVV.

As to this clone: The sample carries other DNA sequences with the same CDR3. The J gene is TRBJ1-1, the V gene TRBV13; no definite D call. Trimming took 2 bases from V and 8 from J, leaving 6 bases between them. This CDR3 spans 11 amino acids. Germline assignment: CDR1 PRHDT and CDR2 FYEKMQ (reference sequence). The CDR3 protein is CASSLRTEAFF. CDR3 nucleotide sequence: TGTGCCAGCAGCTTAAGAACAGAAGCTTTCTTT.

The chain links TRBV6-5 to TRBJ1-4; TRBD1 aligns across 8 bases. The germline CDR1 and CDR2 sequences are MNHEY and SVGAGI. V lost 2 bases, J lost 7 bases, and 3 bases stayed unmatched. The CDR3 totals 14 residues. The CDR3 DNA reads TGTGCCAGCAGTTACAGCCAGGGGGCTGAAAAACTGTTTTTT. This encodes CASSYSQGAEKLFF.

The chain has TRBV27 and TRBJ1-5; the D gene is possibly TRBD1 (6 bases). The V and J ends lost 7 bases and 3 bases respectively, with 16 bases between them. Germline V gene lookup returns CDR1 MNHEY and CDR2 SMNVEV (reference sequence). CDR3 length: 15 residues. CDR3 residues: CASKTTGTPNQPQHF. For the CDR3, the DNA is TGTGCCAGCAAAACTACAGGGACCCCCAATCAGCCCCAGCATTTT.

This chain uses TRBV7-2 with TRBJ2-7; D is ambiguous. Per germline, CDR1 SGHTA and CDR2 FQGNSA. Trimming left V 1 base short and J 2 bases short, with 9 bases between. The CDR3 has 14 residues. CDR3 residues: CASSLEPDTYEQYF. The CDR3 DNA reads as TGTGCCAGCAGCTTAGAGCCAGACACCTACGAGCAGTACTTC. The variable domain in full, completed from reference TRBV7-2 and TRBJ2-7, reads GAGVSQSPSNKVTEKGKDVELRCDPISGHTALYWYRQSLGQGLEFLIYFQGNSAPDKSGLPSDRFSAERTGGSVSTLTIQRTQQEDSAVYLCASSLEPDTYEQYFGPGTRLTVT.

This chain uses TRBV7-8 with TRBJ1-6, with 7 bases fitting TRBD1. After removal of 5 bases from V and 9 bases from J, the junction contained 7 bases not matched to a gene. The CDR3 has 14 amino acids. Germline V lookup: CDR1 SGHVS, CDR2 FQNEAQ. Written as DNA, the CDR3 is TGTGCCAGCAGCGCCCGACAGGGTTTTTCACCCCTCCACTTT. Its protein is CASSARQGFSPLHF.

This chain connects TRBV30 to TRBJ1-6; 11 nucleotides agree with TRBD1. The J segment lost 6 bases and the V segment lost 8 bases, leaving 3 bases of the junction unmatched. This CDR3 is 13 amino acids long. The germline gives CDR1 GTSNPN, CDR2 SVGIG (reference sequence). CDR3 in amino acids: CAGQGAGNSPLHF. DNA for the CDR3: TGTGCCGGACAGGGGGCGGGTAATTCACCCCTCCACTTT.

This sequence joins TRBV5-1 and TRBJ1-6; 7 bases agree with TRBD1. This CDR3 spans 16 amino acids. Trimming at V came to 0 bases and at J to 5 bases, leaving 5 bases not matched to a gene. Germline lookup yields CDR1 SGHRS and CDR2 YFSETQ. The CDR3 sequence: CASSLGQGRNNSPLHF. The CDR3, as DNA: TGCGCCAGCAGCTTGGGACAGGGTCGGAATAATTCACCCCTCCACTTT.

This chain uses TRBV5-1 with TRBJ2-7; D unresolved. With 0 bases removed from V and 5 bases from J, the gap between germline ends came to 12 bases. Germline V CDR1 and CDR2: SGHRS, YFSETQ. The CDR3 loop spans 14 amino acids. The CDR3 sequence: CASSLDPGLNEQYF. CDR3 bases: TGCGCCAGCAGCTTGGATCCGGGCCTTAACGAGCAGTACTTC.

The V call is TRBV7-3, the J call TRBJ2-7, with D unresolved. Germline V gives CDR1 SGHTA, CDR2 FQGTGA. V lost 2 bases and J 2 bases, leaving 7 bases between the germline ends. The CDR3 is 13 amino acids. The CDR3 region has the DNA TGTGCCAGCAGCTTACGCGGAACCTACGAGCAGTACTTC. This encodes CASSLRGTYEQYF.

V gene TRBV11-2 combines with J gene TRBJ1-1; maybe TRBD1 (6 bases). The CDR3 sequence is 15 residues long. CDR1 and CDR2 from the germline V gene are SGHAT and FQNNGV. V lost 2 bases and J 0 bases, leaving 10 bases between the germline ends. CDR3 residues: CASSLSGTLNTEAFF. CDR3 DNA sequence: TGTGCCAGCAGCTTATCCGGGACATTGAACACTGAAGCTTTCTTT.

The chain uses TRBV29-1 and TRBJ2-1; no firm D call. CDR1 is SQVTM and CDR2 is ANQGSEA in the germline V gene. The V and J ends lost 7 bases and 0 bases respectively, with 13 bases between them. There are 14 residues in the CDR3. In DNA, the CDR3 is TGCAGCGCCGTGACATTGAGCTCCTACAATGAGCAGTTCTTC. Translated: CSAVTLSSYNEQFF.

The CDR3 sequence: CSAWGQLDTEAFF. CDR3 DNA: TGCAGCGCCTGGGGACAGCTAGACACTGAAGCTTTCTTT. The rearrangement uses TRBV29-1 and TRBJ1-1, with TRBD1 matching 7 bases. The V gene end was trimmed by 7 bases and the J gene end by 3 bases; junction bases not matched to a gene: 8. The CDR3 is 13 amino acids. CDR1 and CDR2 from the germline V gene are SQVTM and ANQGSEA.

The chain recombines TRBV5-1 with TRBJ1-2; tentative D call: TRBD1 (5 bases). The CDR3 contains 14 residues. Deletions cut 2 bases from V and 5 bases from J, with 13 bases between. In germline, CDR1 is SGHRS, CDR2 YFSETQ. The CDR3 nucleotides are TGCGCCAGCAGCTTCGGTCGGGGGGAGTATGGCTACACCTTC. Amino acid sequence: CASSFGRGEYGYTF.

The rearrangement joins TRBV30 to TRBJ2-3; a weak D match, TRBD2 (7 bases). There are 14 residues in the CDR3. In germline, CDR1 is GTSNPN, CDR2 SVGIG (reference sequence). Trimming stripped 4 bases from V and 4 bases from J, with 15 bases between. CDR3: CAWNIGGLADTQYF. The CDR3 DNA is TGTGCCTGGAACATCGGGGGGCTGGCAGATACGCAGTATTTT.